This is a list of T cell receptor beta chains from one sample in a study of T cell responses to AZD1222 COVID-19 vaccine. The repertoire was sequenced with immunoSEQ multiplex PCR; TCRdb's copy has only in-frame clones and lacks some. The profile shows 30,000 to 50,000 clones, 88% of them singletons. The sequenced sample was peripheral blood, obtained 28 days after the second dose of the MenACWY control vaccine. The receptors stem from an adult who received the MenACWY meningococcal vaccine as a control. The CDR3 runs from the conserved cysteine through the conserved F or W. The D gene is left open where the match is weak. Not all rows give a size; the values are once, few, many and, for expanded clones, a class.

DNA: TGTGCCAGCAGCGCATACTTCTCTGGAAACACCATATATTTT
CDR3: CASSAYFSGNTIYF
D: -
V: TRBV6-5
size: -
J: TRBJ1-3

DNA: TGTGCCAGCAGCCTCCCAGGGGGCGCAGCGAACGAGCAGTACTTC
CDR3: CASSLPGGAANEQYF
D: TRBD1
V: TRBV7-9
size: -
J: TRBJ2-7

DNA: TGTGCCAGCAGTTTATGGGGCTCCGCGAACACCGGGGAGCTGTTTTTT
CDR3: CASSLWGSANTGELFF
D: -
V: TRBV27
size: -
J: TRBJ2-2

DNA: TGTGCCAGCAGTTACAGGGCTCGGGACAGCAATCAGCCCCAGCATTTT
CDR3: CASSYRARDSNQPQHF
D: -
V: TRBV6-6
size: -
J: TRBJ1-5

DNA: TGCGCCAGCAGTGACAGGGTCGCAGATACGCAGTATTTT
CDR3: CASSDRVADTQYF
D: -
V: TRBV10-1
size: -
J: TRBJ2-3

DNA: TGTGCCAGCAGGGGGGATAGCAATCAGCCCCAGCATTTT
CDR3: CASRGDSNQPQHF
D: -
V: TRBV2
size: once
J: TRBJ1-5

DNA: TGTGCCAGCTCCTCAAAACGGGAAAAGGCGAACACTGAAGCTTTCTTT
CDR3: CASSSKREKANTEAFF
D: -
V: TRBV18
size: few
J: TRBJ1-1

DNA: TGTGCCAGCAACAGAGACGGGAGAACTGAAGCTTTCTTT
CDR3: CASNRDGRTEAFF
D: -
V: TRBV6-5
size: -
J: TRBJ1-1

DNA: TGCGCCAGCAGCTTGGCCGGGACAGGATATGGCTACACCTTC
CDR3: CASSLAGTGYGYTF
D: TRBD1
V: TRBV5-1
size: -
J: TRBJ1-2

DNA: TGCGCCAGCAGCTTGGCCGGTGCACCCGAGCAGTACTTC
CDR3: CASSLAGAPEQYF
D: -
V: TRBV5-1
size: -
J: TRBJ2-7

DNA: TGCGCCAGCAGCTCCCCACCGGGACAGATTTACAATGAGCAGTTCTTC
CDR3: CASSSPPGQIYNEQFF
D: TRBD1
V: TRBV5-1
size: -
J: TRBJ2-1

DNA: TGTGCCAGCAGCGAGATAGCGGGAGGAAGCACAGATACGCAGTATTTT
CDR3: CASSEIAGGSTDTQYF
D: TRBD2
V: TRBV9
size: -
J: TRBJ2-3

DNA: TGTGCCAGCAGCCAAGATTTAAGGACGGGGGGCTACACCTTC
CDR3: CASSQDLRTGGYTF
D: -
V: TRBV3-1/TRBV3-2
size: -
J: TRBJ1-2

DNA: TGCGCCAGCAGCTTGGATGGCAGAAACTACGAGCAGTACTTC
CDR3: CASSLDGRNYEQYF
D: -
V: TRBV5-1
size: -
J: TRBJ2-7

DNA: TGTGCCAGCAGCTTGGCATTTACCCTCGGCAGGGGGCTGGGGGAGACCCAGTACTTC
CDR3: CASSLAFTLGRGLGETQYF
D: TRBD1
V: TRBV5-6
size: -
J: TRBJ2-5

DNA: TGCGCCAGCAGTCTTCCCATACAGAGCAGCAATCAGCCCCAGCATTTT
CDR3: CASSLPIQSSNQPQHF
D: -
V: TRBV23-1
size: -
J: TRBJ1-5

DNA: TGTGCCAGCAGCCTAGCGGGACTAAACACAGATACGCAGTATTTT
CDR3: CASSLAGLNTDTQYF
D: TRBD2
V: TRBV7-3
size: -
J: TRBJ2-3

DNA: TGTGCCAGCAGCTTTGGCTCCCTTCCGGCGCAGTACTTC
CDR3: CASSFGSLPAQYF
D: -
V: TRBV5-6
size: -
J: TRBJ2-7

DNA: TGTGCAAGTCGCCCTAGTTTAGAGGACCCGTTTGTAACCGGGGAGCTGTTTTTT
CDR3: CASRPSLEDPFVTGELFF
D: -
V: TRBV12-2
size: -
J: TRBJ2-2

DNA: TGTGCCAGCGCACGTCAGACTCCCGAGCAGTACTTC
CDR3: CASARQTPEQYF
D: -
V: TRBV28
size: -
J: TRBJ2-7

DNA: TGTGCCAGCAGCCTCCTAGGACAGGGGGGGCAGTACTTC
CDR3: CASSLLGQGGQYF
D: TRBD1
V: TRBV9
size: -
J: TRBJ2-7

DNA: TGTGCCAGCTCAACCGAGGCGGGTTACGAGCAGTACTTC
CDR3: CASSTEAGYEQYF
D: -
V: TRBV18
size: -
J: TRBJ2-7

DNA: TGTGCCAGCAGAACCGGGACAGGGGCATCTAGGACTTTCTTT
CDR3: CASRTGTGASRTFF
D: TRBD1
V: TRBV6-5
size: -
J: TRBJ1-1

DNA: TGCGCCAGCAGATTAGCCGGGACAGGGACCTACAATGAGCAGTTCTTC
CDR3: CASRLAGTGTYNEQFF
D: TRBD1
V: TRBV5-1
size: once
J: TRBJ2-1

DNA: TGTGCCAGCGGCTCCCGCCAGACGGGCAATTCACCCCTCCACTTT
CDR3: CASGSRQTGNSPLHF
D: -
V: TRBV7-2
size: -
J: TRBJ1-6

DNA: TGCGCCAGCAGCCAAGACACTCCCGATCAGCCCCAGCATTTT
CDR3: CASSQDTPDQPQHF
D: -
V: TRBV4-1
size: -
J: TRBJ1-5

DNA: TGTGCCAGCAGTTCCTCAATACGAAGTGGCTACACCTTC
CDR3: CASSSSIRSGYTF
D: -
V: TRBV27
size: -
J: TRBJ1-2